The rows below give T cell receptor beta chains drawn from one sample of a study of MAIT cells during Salmonella Paratyphi A infection. TCRdb re-analysed the 5' RACE reads in MiXCR, keeping a single row per CDR3 protein. The sample lists 600 to 700 distinct CDR3 sequences; around 35% were seen once. What was sequenced was MAIT cells from blood. All receptors derive from an adult in good health. Both conserved end residues are trimmed from each CDR3. Expanded clones get a size class; other rows say once, few or many, or leave the size out.

CDR3 protein,clone size,V gene
SARGTGGPDNEQF,NA,TRBV20-1
ASSERDRNSPLH,NA,TRBV2
ASSQDWGRGGNQPQH,large,TRBV4-2
ASSIRQGGVYEQY,NA,TRBV11-2
ASSARDREGTEAF,once,TRBV9
ASSSHDRGETQY,NA,TRBV12-3/TRBV12-4
SARDASGGPSYNEQF,NA,TRBV20-1
ASSLKGEWNEQF,large,TRBV6-4
ASSQGDSGELF,large,TRBV4-3
ASSQDPSGGAGELF,medium-sized,TRBV4-2
ASSDSSGGQETQY,large,TRBV6-4
SARGTSGVVTEQY,NA,TRBV20-1
SARDLRTDHYEQY,NA,TRBV20-1
ASSLSLAGEETQY,few,TRBV5-1
SARLGGHSSGYT,NA,TRBV20-1
ASSLDVIQY,few,TRBV7-2
ASSLGGDDTEAF,large,TRBV28
ASSQDEGGGPDTQY,medium-sized,TRBV4-2
ASSSDASLSYNEQF,NA,TRBV5-6
AISESMQGASNTEAF,NA,TRBV10-3
ASSQTPGQGLDEQY,large,TRBV4-2
TSSNGTHEHRGAVF,medium-sized,TRBV1
ATTPGGYGYT,once,TRBV7-9
AIRATGGGYEQY,NA,TRBV10-3
AWSVLAENTGELF,few,TRBV30
ASSDSPEGYNEQF,NA,TRBV6-4
ASSQGDTGDNEKLF,few,TRBV4-2
ASSLNTGGWETQY,NA,TRBV4-2
SARQGDTEAF,hyperexpanded,TRBV20-1
ASSADLGSTDTQY,NA,TRBV6-1
SASVMDRSFSYEQY,large,TRBV20-1
SARDLGQGDNSPLH,NA,TRBV20-1
SASSGTGSSPLH,few,TRBV20-1
ASTGGRGDEQY,few,TRBV7-9
ASSEVAGSTDTQY,large,TRBV6-4
ASSTTPTGPYNEQF,medium-sized,TRBV6-6
ASSSGLASYNEQF,medium-sized,TRBV11-2
ASSYDLSGANVLT,NA,TRBV6-2/TRBV6-3
SAGASRGAQH,few,TRBV20-1
ASSAGLAGELGTQY,NA,TRBV11-3
ASSASSGGADTQY,large,TRBV6-4
ATSDLRDPVGNEQF,NA,TRBV24-1
ASSPTSPGGIVYEQY,NA,TRBV28
ASSYGRNTEAF,NA,TRBV6-5